A single T cell receptor (beta chain) is shown here with its context. Additional DNA sequences in this sample encode the identical CDR3. These data are taken from a study of blood T cell repertoires in COVID-19. Trimming removed 0 bases from V and 7 bases from J; junction bases left unmatched: 5. Germline-derived CDR1 and CDR2 are SGHRS and YFSETQ. This CDR3 comprises 15 residues. Data came from immunoSEQ multiplex PCR; TCRdb stores just in-frame clones and leaves some out. The sample shows some 160,000 clones, about 90% of them seen only once. The V call is TRBV5-1, the J call TRBJ1-5; TRBD1 matches 9 bases. Input material: peripheral blood. This sequence was found in a woman between 65 and 79 years old with acute or convalescent COVID-19. CDR3 sequence reads: CASSLGDRVGQPQHF. CDR3 in DNA: TGCGCCAGCAGCTTGGGGGACAGGGTGGGGCAGCCCCAGCATTTT. Combining the CDR3 with reference TRBV5-1 and TRBJ1-5 gives the whole variable domain KAGVTQTPRYLIKTRGQQVTLSCSPISGHRSVSWYQQTPGQGLQFLFEYFSETQRNKGNFPGRFSGRQFSNSRSEMNVSTLELGDSALYLCASSLGDRVGQPQHFGDGTRLSIL.